This T cell receptor (beta chain) was identified in a study of cytomegalovirus exposure and HLA in healthy donors. Study-level points and caveats: Later analysis identified 16,000 or so TCR beta sequences associated with HLA alleles, using a false discovery rate threshold of 0.05. Later analysis identified a missense DCLRE1C variant that was linked to TCR beta V- and J-gene trimming.

Per the germline V gene, CDR1 is SGDLS and CDR2 is YYNGEE. CDR3 length: 14 residues. V was shortened by 0 bases and J by 0 bases, with 6 bases between the two germline ends. PCR amplification relied on 60 Vbeta primers (plus 13 Jbeta primers). The assay was immunoSEQ multiplex PCR, and TCRdb's table has in-frame clones only and misses some. The sample consists of about 130,000 clones, over 60% of them appearing once. As for this clone: Antigen unknown. Other DNA sequences of this sample code for an identical CDR3.

The specimen was PBMCs. The chain employs TRBV9 and TRBJ1-1, with D perhaps matching TRBD1 (5 bases). The clonotype was recovered from a woman aged 35 to 49 in good health and CMV-seropositive. The CDR3 DNA sequence: TGTGCCAGCAGCGTAGCAGGGATGAACACTGAAGCTTTCTTT. It is translated as CASSVAGMNTEAFF.